This T cell receptor beta chain was identified during a study of blood T cell repertoires in COVID-19. There are a few counts of this clone. Clones were sequenced by immunoSEQ multiplex PCR, and TCRdb holds only the in-frame ones, with some missing. Among 310,000 or so clones listed, approximately 90% were seen once. This sequence originates from a woman aged 18-29 years who had recovered from COVID-19. The specimen sequenced was PBMCs or T cells enriched from blood (not recorded which).

The CDR3 DNA reads TGTGCCAGCAGGACTGTAGCGGCCGGGGAGCTGTTTTTT. It encodes CASRTVAAGELFF. This sequence joins TRBV2 and TRBJ2-2, with D possibly being TRBD2 (6 bases). The CDR3 runs to 13 residues. V shed 6 bases and J shed 6 bases, with 11 bases lying between them. Germline CDR1 SNHLY, CDR2 FYNNEI.